This T cell receptor beta chain stems from a study of blood T cell repertoires in COVID-19. On the study more broadly: Specimens from acute and convalescent COVID-19 originated in the United States, Italy and Spain. PBMCs, B-cell-depleted T cells, or T cells provided the cDNA or gDNA that made up the material.

Study processing details: Amplification of reference gene primers provided the estimated nucleated cell counts. Only in-frame clones appear in the TCRdb table, and some are missing; sequencing was by immunoSEQ multiplex PCR. The V and J calls and clone size were taken over from that table, and D and trimming were inferred from the DNA. The sample consists of about 40,000 clones, about 79% of them appearing once. The CDR3 has 15 residues. Germline V gene sequence: CDR1 SGDLS, CDR2 YYNGEE. V gave up 4 bases and J gave up 8 bases; unmatched junction bases: 9. The gene calls are TRBV9 and TRBJ2-1; 10 positions match TRBD2. The sequence derives from a human donor with acute or convalescent COVID-19. The donor label of this sample is uncertain. Sequencing input: peripheral blood. CDR3 coding DNA: TGTGCCAGCAGCCGAAGGGAACTAGCGGGATATGAGCAGTTCTTC. It is translated as CASSRRELAGYEQFF.